This passage covers 21 T cell receptor beta chains from one sample sequenced in a study of blood T cell repertoires in COVID-19. The protocol was immunoSEQ multiplex PCR, while the TCRdb copy is restricted to in-frame clones and leaves out a portion. The table lists some 250,000 clones, 82% of them singletons. Sequencing used peripheral blood. The receptors stem from a woman between 18 and 29 years old with acute or convalescent COVID-19.

V is TRBV10-2 and J is TRBJ1-1, with 8 bases aligning to TRBD1. V lost 5 bases, J lost 4 bases, and 9 bases stayed unmatched. This CDR3 has 15 residues. Per germline, CDR1 WSHSY and CDR2 SAAADI. The CDR3 DNA reads as TGCGCCAGCAGTCCACGAGGACAGGGACTCACTGAAGCTTTCTTT. Its protein product is CASSPRGQGLTEAFF.

V is TRBV2 and J is TRBJ2-7; tentative D call: TRBD2 (5 bases). Between the trimmed V and J ends, which lost 0 bases and 3 bases, there was a span of 12 bases. This CDR3 region has 15 residues. The germline V gene encodes CDR1 SNHLY and CDR2 FYNNEI. As DNA, the CDR3 is TGTGCCAGCAGTGAAGCGATTTGGGGAGACTACGAGCAGTACTTC. Its protein product is CASSEAIWGDYEQYF.

The rearrangement joins TRBV25-1 to TRBJ2-5; D unclear. From germline, CDR1 is MGHDK and CDR2 SYGVNS. This CDR3 is built from 14 residues. V shed 1 base and J shed 3 bases, with 9 bases lying between them. The DNA for the CDR3 is TGTGCCAGCAGTGAATCTGTGGAGAAAGAGACCCAGTACTTC. The encoded protein is CASSESVEKETQYF.

This chain uses TRBV4-3 with TRBJ2-7, with 7 bases matching TRBD2. The CDR3 sequence is 16 residues long. Germline trimming cut 0 bases from V and 3 bases from J; bases unmatched to any gene: 8. Germline-derived CDR1 and CDR2 are LGHNA and YSLEER. DNA for the CDR3: TGCGCCAGCAGCCAAGATAGGGTACTAGCGTTCTACGAGCAGTACTTC. It is translated as CASSQDRVLAFYEQYF.

The gene calls are TRBV13 and TRBJ2-4; the D gene is possibly TRBD2 (5 bases). Germline V gene sequence: CDR1 PRHDT, CDR2 FYEKMQ (reference sequence). V was clipped by 6 bases and J by 1 base, with 16 bases between them. The CDR3 has 16 amino acids. CDR3 nucleotides: TGTGCCAGCAGGGACGGAGGCCACGGGGCCAAAAACATTCAGTACTTC. Translated: CASRDGGHGAKNIQYF.

V and J are TRBV15 and TRBJ1-3, with 7 bases identical to TRBD1. Germline CDR1 and CDR2: LNHNV and YYDKDF (reference sequence). V trimming: 8 bases; J trimming: 0 bases; junction bases outside the gene matches: 10. The CDR3 has 16 amino acids. CDR3 sequence reads: CATAWGTGASGNTIYF. The CDR3 nucleotides are TGTGCCACCGCCTGGGGTACAGGGGCCTCTGGAAACACCATATATTTT. The whole variable domain, remainder taken from reference TRBV15 and TRBJ1-3, is DAMVIQNPRYQVTQFGKPVTLSCSQTLNHNVMYWYQQKSSQAPKLLFHYYDKDFNNEADTPDNFQSRRPNTSFCFLDIRSPGLGDTAMYLCATAWGTGASGNTIYFGEGSWLTVV.

In its sample, this clone was seen a few times. V usage is TRBV5-6 and J usage is TRBJ1-4; 8 positions match TRBD1. The CDR3 runs 15 residues. Germline CDR1 SGHDT, CDR2 YYEEEE. V shed 3 bases, J shed 8 bases, and the junction held 9 bases outside the gene matches. The CDR3 loop is CASSSQQGVEEKLFF. The DNA for the CDR3 is TGTGCCAGCAGCTCGCAACAGGGGGTAGAGGAAAAACTGTTTTTT.

The V gene is TRBV18, the J gene TRBJ1-1, with D possibly TRBD1 on 5 matching bases. This CDR3 has 16 amino acids. V lost 4 bases to trimming and J lost 1 base, with 16 bases between them. Germline-derived CDR1 and CDR2 are KGHSH and LQKENI. The CDR3 sequence is CASSRSRQGENTEAFF. As DNA, the CDR3 is TGTGCCAGCTCACGATCCAGGCAGGGCGAGAACACTGAAGCTTTCTTT.

V and J are TRBV6-1 and TRBJ1-1, with a weak D call TRBD1 (5 bases). V lost 1 base to trimming and J lost 7 bases, with 10 bases between them. From germline, CDR1 is MNHNS and CDR2 SASEGT. The CDR3 spans 13 residues. Written as DNA, the CDR3 is TGTGCCAGCAGTGAAGGGGGCGGGGTTGAAGCTTTCTTT. Translation gives CASSEGGGVEAFF.

This clone has ten or more counts. The genes are TRBV12-3 or TRBV12-4 and TRBJ1-2, with D perhaps matching TRBD1 (6 bases). V shed 3 bases and J shed 4 bases, with 9 bases lying between them. The CDR3 covers 13 residues. This CDR3 is CASSFRGGYGYTF. The CDR3 DNA sequence: TGTGCCAGCAGTTTTAGAGGGGGCTATGGCTACACCTTC.

CDR3 DNA sequence: TGTGCCAGCAGCTTAGGTATTAGGGCGGGAGGGCCAGGCGGGGAGCTGTTTTTT. Its translation: CASSLGIRAGGPGGELFF. The chain is built from TRBV7-4 and TRBJ2-2, with TRBD2 matching 9 bases. CDR1 is SGHVT and CDR2 is SQSDAQ in the germline V gene. This CDR3 spans 18 amino acids. The ends lost 1 base at V and 7 bases at J; junction bases unmatched: 13.

The J gene is TRBJ2-1, the V gene TRBV19, with 13 positions matching TRBD2. This CDR3 has 18 amino acids. The germline gives CDR1 LNHDA, CDR2 SQIVND (reference sequence). Trimming cost V 0 bases and J 4 bases; bases outside gene matches: 6. CDR3 nucleotides: TGTGCCAGTAGTATAGACCAAGGACTAGCGGGAGTGTACAATGAGCAGTTCTTC. Translation gives CASSIDQGLAGVYNEQFF.

The rearrangement links TRBV12-3 or TRBV12-4 to TRBJ2-7; D call uncertain. V was cut by 5 bases and J by 2 bases, with 7 bases left in between. The CDR3 runs to 12 residues. CDR3 loop: CASSPQTYEQYF. CDR3 DNA: TGTGCCAGCAGTCCACAGACCTACGAGCAGTACTTC.

The chain recombines TRBV12-3 or TRBV12-4 with TRBJ2-7; 13 bases fit TRBD2. The trim removed 6 bases at V and 6 bases at J, leaving 2 bases unmatched. This CDR3 comprises 13 residues. The CDR3 DNA reads TGTGCCAGCAGCCGACTAGCGGGAGGCGAGCAGTACTTC. Translated: CASSRLAGGEQYF.

Regarding this clone: The junction shows a germline mismatch at one end, possibly a read error. CDR3 sequence: CSVETTGVYSYTF. The CDR3 coding sequence is TGCAGCGTTGAAACGACAGGGGTCTATAGCTACACCTTC. The chain is built from TRBV29-1 and TRBJ1-2; 8 positions agree with TRBD1. This CDR3 spans 13 amino acids. Germline lookup yields CDR1 SQVTM and CDR2 ANQGSEA.

The rearrangement joins TRBV9 to TRBJ2-7; 10 bases match TRBD2. With V trimmed by 4 bases and J by 7 bases, 8 bases remained unmatched. The CDR3 loop spans 14 amino acids. The germline V gene has CDR1 SGDLS and CDR2 YYNGEE. The CDR3 loop reads CASSPRAGGFEQYF. The CDR3 coding sequence is TGTGCCAGCAGCCCCCGAGCGGGAGGGTTTGAGCAGTACTTC.

The gene calls are TRBV19 and TRBJ2-1; D is perhaps TRBD1 (5 bases). This CDR3 has 14 amino acids. V lost 3 bases to trimming and J lost 8 bases, with 14 bases between them. Germline loops: CDR1 LNHDA, CDR2 SQIVND (reference sequence). CDR3 sequence reads: CASSIQGAAHEQFF. CDR3 nucleotide sequence: TGTGCCAGTAGTATTCAAGGGGCTGCACATGAGCAGTTCTTC.

Here the CDR3 DNA reads TGCGCCAGCAGCCCCTCCTCGGGGGGAGGAGGTGGGGGGGTTGAGCAGTTCTTC. It specifies CASSPSSGGGGGGVEQFF. The chain joins TRBV4-3 to TRBJ2-1; 7 nucleotides agree with TRBD2. CDR1 and CDR2 from the germline V gene are LGHNA and YSLEER. This CDR3 is built from 18 residues. Trimming at V came to 4 bases and at J to 9 bases, leaving 21 bases not matched to a gene.

This clone was counted between two and nine times. The chain links TRBV7-6 to TRBJ2-7, with 7 nucleotides matching TRBD1. V lost 3 bases to trimming and J lost 3 bases; unmatched junction nucleotides: 2. The germline gives CDR1 SGHVS, CDR2 FNYEAQ. This CDR3 has 13 amino acids. The CDR3 sequence: CASSFWTGYEQYF. The CDR3 coding sequence is TGTGCCAGCAGCTTCTGGACAGGCTACGAGCAGTACTTC.

This clone showed up just once. The chain links TRBV12-3 or TRBV12-4 to TRBJ1-1; D is undetermined. The ends were cut back, 1 base at V and 10 bases at J, with 13 bases in the middle. The CDR3 spans 13 residues. The CDR3 DNA reads TGTGCCAGCAGTTTAGGGCCCCCGCGGAGAGCTTTCTTT. This sequence encodes CASSLGPPRRAFF.

The chain couples TRBV7-3 to TRBJ2-2; TRBD2 matches 9 bases. V lost 8 bases and J lost 6; bases outside the gene matches: 16. This CDR3 has 17 residues. Per germline, CDR1 SGHTA and CDR2 FQGTGA. The CDR3 DNA reads TGTGCCAGCGGCCTCTATAGCGGGAGTGTGGGGCCCGGGGAGCTGTTTTTT. Protein: CASGLYSGSVGPGELFF.